This T cell receptor beta chain was identified during a study of cytomegalovirus exposure and HLA in healthy donors. The wider study: As an earlier analysis found, about 190 million T cells yielded approximately 110 million unique TCR beta sequences. Findings and caveats of the study: For most TCR beta V segments, an earlier analysis put the productive rate at about 87% or about 30% of the time. Rare sequences made up most TCRs, while some public TCRs were found in many donors.

With regard to this clone: Antigen unknown. One end of the junction varies from germline; a read error may be responsible.

This CDR3 spans 14 amino acids. The germline gives CDR1 GTSNPN, CDR2 SVGIG (reference sequence). PCR involved 60 Vbeta and 13 Jbeta primers. Sequencing used immunoSEQ multiplex PCR; TCRdb keeps in-frame clones, though not all of them. The sample has about 120,000 clones; 75% to 85% are singletons. The specimen was PBMCs. The chain couples TRBV30 to TRBJ1-5; 8 bases map to TRBD1. This TCR was sampled from a male donor in good health and CMV-seronegative. CDR3 sequence: CAWSGAGGNQPQHF. CDR3 DNA sequence: TGTGCCTGGAGTGGGGCAGGGGGCAACCAGCCCCAGCATTTT.